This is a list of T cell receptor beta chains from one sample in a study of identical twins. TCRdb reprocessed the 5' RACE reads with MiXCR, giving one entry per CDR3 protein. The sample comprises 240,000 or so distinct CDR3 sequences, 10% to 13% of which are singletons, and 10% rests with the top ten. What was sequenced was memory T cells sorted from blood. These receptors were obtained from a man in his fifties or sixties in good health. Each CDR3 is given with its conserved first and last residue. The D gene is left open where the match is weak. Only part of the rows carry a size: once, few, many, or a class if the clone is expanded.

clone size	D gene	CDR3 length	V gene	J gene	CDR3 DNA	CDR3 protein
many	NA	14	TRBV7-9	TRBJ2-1	TGTGCCAGCACCTCCTGGCGCGGTGTTACTGAGCAGTTCTTC	CASTSWRGVTEQFF
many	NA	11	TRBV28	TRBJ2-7	TGTGCCAGCAGTCCCCATTACGAGCAGTACTTC	CASSPHYEQYF
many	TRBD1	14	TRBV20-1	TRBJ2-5	TGCAGTGCTAGACGCGGAACAGGGGGAGAGACCCAGTACTTC	CSARRGTGGETQYF
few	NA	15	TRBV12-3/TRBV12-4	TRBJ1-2	TGTGCCAGCAGCGTAGCGGGGGTTACCAACTATGGCTACACCTTC	CASSVAGVTNYGYTF
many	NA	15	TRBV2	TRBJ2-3	TGTGCCAGCAGTGACAGGGTGTTTGTGACAGATACGCAGTATTTT	CASSDRVFVTDTQYF
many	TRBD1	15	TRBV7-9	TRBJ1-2	TGTGCCAGCAGCGACCGGGACAGGGTATACTATGGCTACACCTTC	CASSDRDRVYYGYTF
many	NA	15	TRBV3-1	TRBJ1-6	TGTGCCAGCAGCCCGAGGACGGACGGACATTCACCCCTCCACTTT	CASSPRTDGHSPLHF
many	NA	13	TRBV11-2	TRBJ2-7	TGTGCCAGCAGCTTTCGAGCCAACTACGAGCAGTACTTC	CASSFRANYEQYF
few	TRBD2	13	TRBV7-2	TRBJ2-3	TGTGCCAGCAGCCGGGACTATTCCGATACGCAGTATTTT	CASSRDYSDTQYF
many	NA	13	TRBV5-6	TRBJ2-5	TGTGCCAGCAGCTACGGGGTTGTGGAGACCCAGTACTTC	CASSYGVVETQYF
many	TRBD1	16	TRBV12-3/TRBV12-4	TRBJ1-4	TGTGCCAGCAGTTCGGCCGCAGGGGGCTGGAATGAAAAACTGTTTTTT	CASSSAAGGWNEKLFF
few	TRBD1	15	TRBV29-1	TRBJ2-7	TGCAGCGTTGGACTTACGACAGGGGGCAGGGTCGAGCAGTACTTC	CSVGLTTGGRVEQYF
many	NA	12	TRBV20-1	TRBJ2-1	TGCAGTGGTGGGGGGCGCTTGGGGGAGCAGTTCTTC	CSGGGRLGEQFF
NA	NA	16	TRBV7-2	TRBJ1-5	TGTGCCAGCAGCCCCAGGAGGTCGGATAGCAATCAGCCCCAGCATTTT	CASSPRRSDSNQPQHF
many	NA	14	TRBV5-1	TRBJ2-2	TGCGCCAGCAGCTTACTAGGGGAGGCCGGGGAGCTGTTTTTT	CASSLLGEAGELFF
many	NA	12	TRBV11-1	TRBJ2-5	TGTGCCAGCTCGGGGCCTGGGGGGACCCAGTACTTC	CASSGPGGTQYF
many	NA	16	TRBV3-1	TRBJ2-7	TGTGCCAGCAGCCAAGATCCCAGACTTTCCTCCTACGAGCAGTACTTC	CASSQDPRLSSYEQYF
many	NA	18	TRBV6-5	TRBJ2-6	TGTGCCAGCAGTTACTCGACGGGACCCACCTCTGGGGCCAACGTCCTGACTTTC	CASSYSTGPTSGANVLTF
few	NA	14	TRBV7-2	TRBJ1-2	TGTGCCAGCGTTCCTCGTGCAGGGGACTATGGCTACACCTTC	CASVPRAGDYGYTF
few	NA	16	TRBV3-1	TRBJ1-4	TGTGCCAGCAGCCCCGGGGGGACCGATTTAAATGAAAAACTGTTTTTT	CASSPGGTDLNEKLFF
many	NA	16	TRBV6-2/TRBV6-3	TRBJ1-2	TGTGCCAGCAGTTACATTTTATTAGGCATGGACTATGGCTACACCTTC	CASSYILLGMDYGYTF
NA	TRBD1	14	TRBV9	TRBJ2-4	TGTGCCAGCAGCGCTGGGACAGACAAAAACATTCAGTACTTC	CASSAGTDKNIQYF
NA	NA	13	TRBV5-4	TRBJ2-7	TGTGCCAGCAGACAATGGAATGACTACGAGCAGTACTTC	CASRQWNDYEQYF
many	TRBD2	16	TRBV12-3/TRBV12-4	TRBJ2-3	TGTGCCAGCAGTTTAGAACTAGCGGGGCTCACAGATACGCAGTATTTT	CASSLELAGLTDTQYF
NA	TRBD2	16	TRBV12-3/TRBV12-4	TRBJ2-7	TGTGCCAGCAGTTTAGCGCTTGGGGGAGGGACCTACGAGCAGTACTTC	CASSLALGGGTYEQYF
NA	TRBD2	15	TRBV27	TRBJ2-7	TGTGCCAGCACCAGAAGGACTAGTGGTTCCTACGAGCAGTACTTC	CASTRRTSGSYEQYF
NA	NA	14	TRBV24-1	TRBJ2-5	TGTGCCACCAGTGAGTCTAGAACCTATAAGACCCAGTACTTC	CATSESRTYKTQYF
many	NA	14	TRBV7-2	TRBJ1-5	TGTGCCAGCAGCTCCTGGACAGATGGGCAGCCCCAGCATTTT	CASSSWTDGQPQHF
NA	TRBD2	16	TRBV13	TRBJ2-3	TGTGCCAGCAGCTTGCGGGGGGCCAATAGCACAGATACGCAGTATTTT	CASSLRGANSTDTQYF
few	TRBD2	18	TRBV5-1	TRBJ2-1	TGCGCCAGCAGCTCACTAGCGGGGGGTTCTATGAGATACAATGAGCAGTTCTTC	CASSSLAGGSMRYNEQFF
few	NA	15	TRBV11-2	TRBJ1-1	TGTGCCAGCAGCTTGCAGGTAACGGGGGACACTGAAGCTTTCTTT	CASSLQVTGDTEAFF
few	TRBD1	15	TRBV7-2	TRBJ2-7	TGTGCCAGCAGCTTAGACCCAGGGGGCACCTACGAGCAGTACTTC	CASSLDPGGTYEQYF
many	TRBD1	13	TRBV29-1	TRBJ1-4	TGCAGCGTAGGACAGGGTTATAATGAAAAACTGTTTTTT	CSVGQGYNEKLFF
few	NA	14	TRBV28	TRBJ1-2	TGTGCCAGCAGTTTATGGGGCTCACCCAGCGGCTACACCTTC	CASSLWGSPSGYTF
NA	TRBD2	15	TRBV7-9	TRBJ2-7	TGTGCCAGCAGCCTGCCCGGACTAGGTAGTCGCGAGCAGTACTTC	CASSLPGLGSREQYF
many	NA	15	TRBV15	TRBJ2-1	TGTGCCACCAGCGCCTGGGGGGAGGTTGGCAATGAGCAGTTCTTC	CATSAWGEVGNEQFF
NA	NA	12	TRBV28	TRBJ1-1	TGTGCCAGCAGACTCCGGGACAAAGAAGCTTTCTTT	CASRLRDKEAFF
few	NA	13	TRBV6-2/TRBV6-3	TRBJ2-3	TGTGCCAGCAGTAGGGGGGTTGCAGATACGCAGTATTTT	CASSRGVADTQYF
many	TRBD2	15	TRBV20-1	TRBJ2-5	TGCAGTGCTCTCGGGACTAGCGGATTTAAAGAGACCCAGTACTTC	CSALGTSGFKETQYF
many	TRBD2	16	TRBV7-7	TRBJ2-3	TGTGCCAGCAGTCAAGGGACTAGCGGGAGAATGGATACGCAGTATTTT	CASSQGTSGRMDTQYF
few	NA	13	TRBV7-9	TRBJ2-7	TGTGCCAGCTCGGTGACTAACTCCTACGAGCAGTACTTC	CASSVTNSYEQYF
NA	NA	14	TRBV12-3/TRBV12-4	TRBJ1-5	TGTGCCAGCAGTTTGGGGACGGGCGGTCAGCCCCAGCATTTT	CASSLGTGGQPQHF
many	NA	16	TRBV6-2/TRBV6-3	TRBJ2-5	TGTGCCAGCACCCCCTTCTTCTTGACAGACCAAGAGACCCAGTACTTC	CASTPFFLTDQETQYF
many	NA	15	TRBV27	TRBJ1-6	TGTGCCAGCAGTTTTGGGGTGAAAGGGAATTCACCCCTCCACTTT	CASSFGVKGNSPLHF
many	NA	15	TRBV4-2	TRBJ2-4	TGTGCCAGCAGCCAAGAGGGGGGAGCCAAAAACATTCAGTACTTC	CASSQEGGAKNIQYF
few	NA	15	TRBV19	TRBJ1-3	TGTGCCAGTAGTCCTGCGGACAGCTCTGGAAACACCATATATTTT	CASSPADSSGNTIYF
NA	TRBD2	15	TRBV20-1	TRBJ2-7	TGCAGTGCCACCCCTGGTGGCGGGAGGGCCCGCGAGCAGTACTTC	CSATPGGGRAREQYF
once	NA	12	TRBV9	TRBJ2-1	TGTGCCAGCAGCGGGGGGCGAGGAGAGCAGTTCTTC	CASSGGRGEQFF
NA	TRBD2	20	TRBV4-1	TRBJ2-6	TGCGCCAGCAGCCAATCAAGGACTAGCGGGAACCGTCCTGGGGCCAACGTCCTGACTTTC	CASSQSRTSGNRPGANVLTF